Listed below are T cell receptor beta chains from one sample, sequenced in a study of cytomegalovirus exposure and HLA in healthy donors. The assay was immunoSEQ multiplex PCR, and TCRdb's table has in-frame clones only and misses some. This repertoire shows 200,000 or so clones, under 90% found once; its top ten account for 0.075% to 0.1%. Material: PBMCs. The receptors here all came from a boy between 2 and 10 years old in good health and CMV-seronegative. Each CDR3 is given without its conserved first and last residue. Each record gives: V gene, J gene, clone size, CDR3 protein. Clone size is stated in some rows and not others, as once, few, many or a class when expanded.

TRBV5-1	TRBJ2-3	-	ASGATIPDTQY
TRBV27	TRBJ1-2	-	ASALTGGQLLSYYGYT
TRBV2	TRBJ1-6	once	ARQSSYNSPLH
TRBV5-6	TRBJ1-3	-	ASSSGGNTIY
TRBV2	TRBJ1-4	-	ASRPGTANEKLF
TRBV4-1	TRBJ1-3	few	ASSPIAGVIGNTIY
TRBV4-1	TRBJ2-1	-	ASSQADPSYNEQF
TRBV5-6	TRBJ2-7	-	ASSYFRGTYEQY
TRBV9	TRBJ2-5	once	ASSVEGRGETQY
TRBV5-6	TRBJ1-3	-	ASSPLTGVGGNTIY
TRBV7-2	TRBJ1-2	-	ASSLRSGEGYT
TRBV5-8	TRBJ1-5	-	ASSPGQGSNQPQH
TRBV7-2	TRBJ2-7	-	ASSGVSGRQY
TRBV5-6	TRBJ2-5	-	ASSRRRGERETQY
TRBV4-1	TRBJ2-3	-	ASSLDRVRTDTQY
TRBV7-9	TRBJ2-7	-	ASSLQGQATRPTYEQY
TRBV18	TRBJ1-5	-	ASSPQTNSIQPQH
TRBV27	TRBJ2-5	-	ASSRSGTQY
TRBV9	TRBJ2-5	-	ASSVVGGETQY
TRBV4-3	TRBJ2-1	-	ASSQDNSDNEQF
TRBV10-1	TRBJ1-6	-	ASIGGGLHSPLH
TRBV9	TRBJ1-1	-	ASTPTGYASGAF
TRBV5-1	TRBJ2-5	-	ASSLNTGKSQETQY
TRBV5-6	TRBJ2-2	-	ASSWRDGTGELF
TRBV2	TRBJ2-2	-	ASSEGAGGELF
TRBV5-4	TRBJ1-1	-	ASSQQGHEAF
TRBV11-2	TRBJ2-5	-	ASSQGASLETQY
TRBV25-1	TRBJ1-4	-	ASSEQGVLF
TRBV13	TRBJ2-2	few	ASSSGEATGELF
TRBV14	TRBJ2-3	-	ASSRPLGGPTDTQY
TRBV2	TRBJ2-7	-	ASITLAGSRYEQY
TRBV7-2	TRBJ1-1	few	ASSLVGEGEAF
TRBV6-9	TRBJ1-6	-	ASNLRGQASSYNSPLH
TRBV5-8	TRBJ1-4	-	ASSSRTGQLF
TRBV11-3	TRBJ1-2	-	ASQEPLKAYGYT
TRBV6-1	TRBJ1-4	-	ASSEVPGGIGSNEKLF
TRBV27	TRBJ1-3	-	ASSPSKITGNTIY
TRBV4-1	TRBJ2-1	-	ASSQVAGRQF
TRBV15	TRBJ1-2	-	ATSTLYRDGYT
TRBV18	TRBJ2-7	-	ASSGIGVYEQY
TRBV11-2	TRBJ2-5	-	ASSQGVVQETQY
TRBV10-3	TRBJ1-3	-	AISRQGPRNTIY
TRBV4-3	TRBJ2-3	-	ASSHRTATDTQY
TRBV10-3	TRBJ1-2	-	AISETQAFYGYT
TRBV12-5	TRBJ2-7	-	ASGLGRRGQIYEQY
TRBV9	TRBJ1-1	-	ASSPYKGGTEAF
TRBV27	TRBJ2-3	-	ASSLRPAGGLDTQY
TRBV2	TRBJ2-2	-	ASSATSGGAGELF
TRBV10-2	TRBJ2-3	-	ASSYHTTDTQY
TRBV7-9	TRBJ1-1	-	ASSLDHGSGMNTEAF
TRBV5-1	TRBJ2-7	few	ASSLAQGSIYEQY